The 25 T cell receptor beta chains reported below all come from one sample, sequenced in a study of cytomegalovirus exposure and HLA in healthy donors. The study ran its PCR with 60 Vbeta and 13 Jbeta primers. TCRdb keeps only in-frame clones here, not all; method: immunoSEQ multiplex PCR. The sample shows about 140,000 clones, 88% of them seen only once. The source material was PBMCs. The receptors derive from a woman in her thirties or forties in good health and CMV-seronegative.

The chain combines TRBV18 with TRBJ2-1, with D possibly TRBD2 on 6 matching bases. Germline V gene lookup returns CDR1 KGHSH and CDR2 LQKENI. V lost 5 bases and J lost 4, with 15 bases in between. The CDR3 extends over 15 amino acids. CDR3 DNA: TGTGCCAGCTCATTCCTTAGCGGAGGTTACAATGAGCAGTTCTTC. This sequence encodes CASSFLSGGYNEQFF.

This clone was detected only once. This sequence joins TRBV30 and TRBJ2-5, with D possibly being TRBD2 (6 bases). Deletions cut 2 bases from V and 7 bases from J, with 20 bases between. This CDR3 has 15 residues. Per the germline V gene, CDR1 is GTSNPN and CDR2 is SVGIG (reference sequence). This CDR3 is CAWSLRGLVGGTQYF. CDR3 bases: TGTGCCTGGAGTCTCCGGGGACTTGTCGGGGGGACCCAGTACTTC.

This sequence joins TRBV2 and TRBJ2-1; D is perhaps TRBD2 (5 bases). CDR3 length equals 12 residues. Deletions cut 6 bases from V and 7 bases from J, with 10 bases between. Per germline, CDR1 SNHLY and CDR2 FYNNEI. This CDR3 reads CASRVLANEQFF. Here the CDR3 DNA reads TGTGCCAGCAGAGTCCTAGCTAATGAGCAGTTCTTC.

The chain recombines TRBV6-6 with TRBJ1-2; weak D call: TRBD1 (5 bases). The V end was cut by 4 bases, the J end by 8 bases, with 11 bases between. Germline V gene lookup returns CDR1 MNHNY and CDR2 SVGAGI (reference sequence). This CDR3 contains 12 residues. This chain's CDR3 is CASSWDSKGYTF. The CDR3 nucleotides read TGTGCCAGCAGTTGGGACTCGAAGGGCTACACCTTC.

The CDR3 DNA sequence: TGTGCCAGCAGTACCGGGTACAATGAGCAGTTCTTC. Amino acid sequence: CASSTGYNEQFF. This chain uses TRBV2 with TRBJ2-1; D gene uncertain. The CDR3 has 12 residues. The germline V gene has CDR1 SNHLY and CDR2 FYNNEI. Trimming took 5 bases from V and 4 from J, leaving 6 bases between them.

The chain combines TRBV4-3 with TRBJ2-7; 7 bases line up with TRBD2. This CDR3 spans 15 amino acids. V shed 4 bases and J 4 bases; nucleotides not matched to a gene: 10. Germline-derived CDR1 and CDR2 are LGHNA and YSLEER. The CDR3 region is CASSPNRAGTYEQYF. In nucleotides, the CDR3 is TGCGCCAGCAGCCCGAACCGAGCGGGAACGTACGAGCAGTACTTC.

This clone came up a few times. V gene TRBV7-8 combines with J gene TRBJ2-7; 8 bases fit TRBD1. V lost 2 bases, J lost 4 bases, and 7 bases stayed unmatched. The CDR3 spans 15 residues. From germline, CDR1 is SGHVS and CDR2 FQNEAQ. The CDR3 sequence: CASSLQGASMYEQYF. In nucleotides, the CDR3 is TGTGCCAGCAGCTTACAGGGGGCGTCGATGTACGAGCAGTACTTC.

CDR3 sequence: CASSLARGASGDYEQYF. CDR3 DNA: TGCGCCAGCAGCTTGGCCCGTGGGGCTAGCGGGGACTACGAGCAGTACTTC. V gene TRBV5-1 combines with J gene TRBJ2-7; 9 bases map to TRBD2. Germline values: CDR1 SGHRS, CDR2 YFSETQ. Trimming cost V 0 bases and J 3 bases; bases outside gene matches: 10. The CDR3 spans 17 residues.

The V call is TRBV7-9, the J call TRBJ2-1; 8 bases fit TRBD2. The germline gives CDR1 SEHNR, CDR2 FQNEAQ (reference sequence). J gave up 5 bases and V 7 bases, and 10 bases lay outside the gene matches. The CDR3 has 15 amino acids. The CDR3 sequence: CASTYLLAADNEQFF. CDR3 nucleotides: TGTGCCAGCACCTACCTACTAGCGGCCGACAATGAGCAGTTCTTC.

V and J are TRBV5-1 and TRBJ1-2; the match to TRBD1 covers 10 bases. This CDR3 has 16 amino acids. After removal of 1 base from V and 6 bases from J, the junction contained 9 bases not matched to a gene. Per the germline V gene, CDR1 is SGHRS and CDR2 is YFSETQ. CDR3 residues: CASSLWGQGMGNGYTF. In DNA, the CDR3 is TGCGCCAGCAGCTTGTGGGGACAGGGGATGGGCAATGGCTACACCTTC.

The chain is built from TRBV6-5 and TRBJ2-5; 7 nucleotides align to TRBD1. Germline V gene data show CDR1 as MNHEY and CDR2 as SVGAGI. J lost 4 bases, V lost 5 bases, and 10 bases had no gene match. The CDR3 sequence is 15 residues long. The CDR3 bases are TGTGCCAGCAGTAGAGACCCAGGGGGTTTAGAGACCCAGTACTTC. Residues: CASSRDPGGLETQYF.

This chain joins TRBV7-2 and TRBJ1-5; the match to TRBD1 covers 7 bases. The CDR3 loop spans 15 amino acids. After removal of 5 bases from V and 7 bases from J, the junction contained 11 bases not matched to a gene. Per the germline V gene, CDR1 is SGHTA and CDR2 is FQGNSA. DNA of the CDR3: TGTGCCAGCAGCCCACATCAGGGGGTTGAACAGCCCCAGCATTTT. It translates to CASSPHQGVEQPQHF. Filled out from reference TRBV7-2 and TRBJ1-5, the complete variable domain reads GAGVSQSPSNKVTEKGKDVELRCDPISGHTALYWYRQSLGQGLEFLIYFQGNSAPDKSGLPSDRFSAERTGGSVSTLTIQRTQQEDSAVYLCASSPHQGVEQPQHFGDGTRLSIL.

The chain links TRBV10-3 to TRBJ2-3; possibly TRBD1 for D (6 bases). Per germline, CDR1 ENHRY and CDR2 SYGVKD. Trimming pared 6 bases from V and 1 base from J, leaving 11 bases between. CDR3 size: 14 residues. CDR3 in DNA: TGTGCCATCAGCGGACAGTCAGGCACAGATACGCAGTATTTT. Translated: CAISGQSGTDTQYF.

CDR3 amino acids: CASSLGQGDQPQHF. In DNA form, the CDR3 reads TGTGCCAGCAGCCTAGGACAGGGAGATCAGCCCCAGCATTTT. The gene calls are TRBV4-2 and TRBJ1-5; TRBD1 aligns across 8 bases. CDR1 is LGHNA, CDR2 YNFKEQ, per germline. The CDR3 has 14 residues. J gave up 5 bases and V 4 bases, and 4 bases lay outside the gene matches.

This chain joins TRBV6-6 and TRBJ2-3, with D maybe TRBD2 (5 bases). Trimming removed 5 bases at V and 3 bases at J, with 9 bases between. The CDR3 is 13 residues long. CDR1 and CDR2 (germline): MNHNY, SVGAGI (reference sequence). The CDR3 DNA is TGTGCCAGCAGTCCGCGGGCGACAGATACGCAGTATTTT. Amino acids: CASSPRATDTQYF.

The rearrangement uses TRBV13 and TRBJ2-2, with TRBD2 matching 9 bases. The CDR3 runs 14 residues. V was pared by 5 bases and J by 6 bases, with 4 bases of the junction left unmatched. Germline values: CDR1 PRHDT, CDR2 FYEKMQ (reference sequence). CDR3 in amino acids: CASSHSGGSGELFF. CDR3 in DNA: TGTGCCAGCAGCCATAGCGGGGGTTCCGGGGAGCTGTTTTTT. Full variable domain (outside the CDR3, taken from reference TRBV13 and TRBJ2-2): AAGVIQSPRHLIKEKRETATLKCYPIPRHDTVYWYQQGPGQDPQFLISFYEKMQSDKGSIPDRFSAQQFSDYHSELNMSSLELGDSALYFCASSHSGGSGELFFGEGSRLTVL.

This clone was seen more than once but under ten times. This rearrangement joins TRBV5-1 to TRBJ1-4; D may be TRBD1 (6 bases). The length of the CDR3 is 15 residues. The V end was cut by 4 bases, the J end by 4 bases, with 14 bases between. CDR1 is SGHRS, CDR2 YFSETQ, per germline. This CDR3 is CASSLLGARNEKLFF. The CDR3 DNA follows: TGCGCCAGCAGCCTACTGGGGGCGCGTAATGAAAAACTGTTTTTT.

The rearrangement links TRBV25-1 to TRBJ2-5; 10 nucleotides align to TRBD2. V was pared by 5 bases and J by 2 bases, with 8 bases of the junction left unmatched. The length of the CDR3 is 16 residues. Germline values: CDR1 MGHDK, CDR2 SYGVNS. CDR3 sequence: CASSPWGLAIQETQYF. DNA of the CDR3: TGTGCCAGCAGTCCTTGGGGACTAGCGATACAAGAGACCCAGTACTTC. Drawing the rest from reference TRBV25-1 and TRBJ2-5, the complete variable domain is EADIYQTPRYLVIGTGKKITLECSQTMGHDKMYWYQQDPGMELHLIHYSYGVNSTEKGDLSSESTVSRIRTEHFPLTLESARPSHTSQYLCASSPWGLAIQETQYFGPGTRLLVL.

The genes are TRBV2 and TRBJ1-2; TRBD1 aligns across 11 bases. Germline-derived CDR1 and CDR2 are SNHLY and FYNNEI. The CDR3 is made up of 13 amino acids. V shed 6 bases, J shed 4 bases, and the junction held 1 base outside the gene matches. CDR3 protein: CASRDRGPYGYTF. CDR3 in DNA: TGTGCCAGCAGGGACAGGGGGCCCTATGGCTACACCTTC.

The chain carries TRBV7-9 and TRBJ1-3; 7 bases are shared with TRBD1. This CDR3 region has 15 residues. With V trimmed by 4 bases and J by 1 base, 4 bases remained unmatched. CDR1 and CDR2 (germline): SEHNR, FQNEAQ (reference sequence). The CDR3 DNA reads as TGTGCCAGCAGCTCGGCAGGGGGGTCTGGAAACACCATATATTTT. Protein product: CASSSAGGSGNTIYF.

This clone appeared a single time. The chain recombines TRBV28 with TRBJ1-5; D remains ambiguous. The germline V gene has CDR1 MDHEN and CDR2 SYDVKM. Trimming removed 5 bases from V and 2 bases from J, with 19 bases in between. The CDR3 consists of 17 residues. The CDR3 here is CASSSGQLWMGNQPQHF. In DNA form, the CDR3 reads TGTGCCAGCAGTAGCGGGCAGCTTTGGATGGGCAATCAGCCCCAGCATTTT.

The CDR3 is CASSLPSYEQYF. CDR3 DNA: TGCGCCAGCAGCCTACCCTCCTACGAGCAGTACTTC. The rearrangement links TRBV5-1 to TRBJ2-7; no clear D. The CDR3 totals 12 residues. The germline gives CDR1 SGHRS, CDR2 YFSETQ. Trimming took off 4 bases at V and 0 bases at J, with 5 bases between the two ends.

The chain uses TRBV5-1 and TRBJ2-1; the match to TRBD1 covers 8 bases. Germline V lookup: CDR1 SGHRS, CDR2 YFSETQ. V was pared by 7 bases and J by 8 bases, with 8 bases of the junction left unmatched. This CDR3 region has 13 residues. The CDR3 reads CASAGQGDDEQFF. The CDR3 DNA follows: TGCGCCAGCGCCGGACAGGGCGATGATGAGCAGTTCTTC.

The rearrangement joins TRBV4-1 to TRBJ1-1; D is undetermined. Trimming stripped 0 bases from V and 6 bases from J, with 8 bases between. This CDR3 comprises 13 residues. CDR1 MGHRA and CDR2 YSYEKL come from the germline V gene. In DNA, the CDR3 is TGCGCCAGCAGCCAAGAGTGGAGATCTGAAGCTTTCTTT. Its translation is CASSQEWRSEAFF.

This chain connects TRBV7-9 to TRBJ1-4; TRBD1 matches 7 bases. J was trimmed by 7 bases and V by 2 bases; bases with no gene match: 7. Germline values: CDR1 SEHNR, CDR2 FQNEAQ (reference sequence). The CDR3 loop spans 15 amino acids. The CDR3 DNA sequence: TGTGCCAGCAGCTTATATCTCAGGGGGATTGAAAAACTGTTTTTT. It is translated as CASSLYLRGIEKLFF. Combining the CDR3 with reference TRBV7-9 and TRBJ1-4 gives the whole variable domain DTGVSQNPRHKITKRGQNVTFRCDPISEHNRLYWYRQTLGQGPEFLTYFQNEAQLEKSRLLSDRFSAERPKGSFSTLEIQRTEQGDSAMYLCASSLYLRGIEKLFFGSGTQLSVL.